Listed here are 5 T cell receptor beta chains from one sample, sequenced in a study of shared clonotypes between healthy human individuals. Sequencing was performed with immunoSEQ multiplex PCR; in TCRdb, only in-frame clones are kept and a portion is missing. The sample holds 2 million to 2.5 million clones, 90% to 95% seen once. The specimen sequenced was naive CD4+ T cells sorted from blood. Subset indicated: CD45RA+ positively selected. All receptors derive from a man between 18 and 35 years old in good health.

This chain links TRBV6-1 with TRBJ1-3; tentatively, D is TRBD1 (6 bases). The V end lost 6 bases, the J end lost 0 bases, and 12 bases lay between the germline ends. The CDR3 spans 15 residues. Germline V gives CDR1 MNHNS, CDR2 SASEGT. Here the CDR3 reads CASSATGSSGNTIYF. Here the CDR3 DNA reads TGTGCCAGCAGCGCGACAGGATCCTCTGGAAACACCATATATTTT.

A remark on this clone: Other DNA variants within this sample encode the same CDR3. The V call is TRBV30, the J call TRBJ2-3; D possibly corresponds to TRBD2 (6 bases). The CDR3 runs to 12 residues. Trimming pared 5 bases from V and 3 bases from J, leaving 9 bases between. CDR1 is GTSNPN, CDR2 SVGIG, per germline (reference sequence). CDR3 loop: CAWSRGTDTQYF. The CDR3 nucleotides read TGTGCCTGGTCCCGGGGGACAGATACGCAGTATTTT.

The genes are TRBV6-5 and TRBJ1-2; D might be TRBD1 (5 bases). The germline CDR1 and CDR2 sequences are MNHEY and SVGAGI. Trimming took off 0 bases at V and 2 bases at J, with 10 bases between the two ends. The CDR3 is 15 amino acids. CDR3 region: CASSYSFQGNYGYTF. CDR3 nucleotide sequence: TGTGCCAGCAGTTACTCGTTCCAGGGCAACTATGGCTACACCTTC.

The CDR3 protein is CASSVDKGGGAFF. In DNA form, the CDR3 reads TGTGCCAGCAGTGTGGACAAGGGCGGGGGAGCTTTCTTT. The rearrangement uses TRBV2 and TRBJ1-1; the D gene is possibly TRBD1 (5 bases). Germline V lookup: CDR1 SNHLY, CDR2 FYNNEI. V gave up 4 bases and J gave up 10 bases, with 16 bases separating them. The CDR3 has 13 amino acids.

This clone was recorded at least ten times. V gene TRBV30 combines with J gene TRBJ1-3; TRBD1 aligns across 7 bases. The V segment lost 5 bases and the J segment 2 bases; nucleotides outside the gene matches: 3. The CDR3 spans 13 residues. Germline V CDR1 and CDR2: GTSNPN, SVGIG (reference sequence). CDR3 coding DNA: TGTGCCTGGGCCCAGGGGGCTGGAAACACCATATATTTT. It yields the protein CAWAQGAGNTIYF.